Listed below are T cell receptor beta chains from one sample, sequenced in a study of blood T cell repertoires in COVID-19. The repertoire was sequenced with immunoSEQ multiplex PCR; TCRdb's copy has only in-frame clones and lacks some. The sample has some 280,000 clones, about nine tenths seen once. What was sequenced was peripheral blood. The origin of the receptors is a middle-aged woman who had recovered from COVID-19. Both conserved end residues are part of each CDR3. Each record gives: J gene, clone size, V gene, D gene, CDR3 DNA, CDR3 protein. A D gene is named only where the DNA matches it firmly. Some rows have no size entry. The others give once, few or many, or a class for an expanded clone.

j_call: TRBJ1-1; clone_size: NA; v_call: TRBV7-9; d_call: NA; cdr3_nt: TGTGCCAGCAGCTCACACACGAACACTGAAGCTTTCTTT; cdr3_aa: CASSSHTNTEAFF
j_call: TRBJ2-3; clone_size: NA; v_call: TRBV7-2; d_call: NA; cdr3_nt: TGTGCCAGCAGCCTAGGGTTCACATCAGATACGCAGTATTTT; cdr3_aa: CASSLGFTSDTQYF
j_call: TRBJ2-1; clone_size: NA; v_call: TRBV5-1; d_call: TRBD2; cdr3_nt: TGCGCCAGCAGCTCGAGCGGGAGTGGCTACAATGAGCAGTTCTTC; cdr3_aa: CASSSSGSGYNEQFF
j_call: TRBJ1-3; clone_size: NA; v_call: TRBV5-4; d_call: NA; cdr3_nt: TGTGCCAGCAGCCGCCTACCACAGGGCCTCTCTGGAAACACCATATATTTT; cdr3_aa: CASSRLPQGLSGNTIYF
j_call: TRBJ2-1; clone_size: NA; v_call: TRBV7-9; d_call: NA; cdr3_nt: TGTGCCAGCAGCCCCCGCGGGCTAGCGAGCAATGAGCAGTTCTTC; cdr3_aa: CASSPRGLASNEQFF
j_call: TRBJ2-5; clone_size: NA; v_call: TRBV30; d_call: NA; cdr3_nt: TGTGCCTGGAGTCCACGGGAGACCCAGTACTTC; cdr3_aa: CAWSPRETQYF
j_call: TRBJ2-3; clone_size: NA; v_call: TRBV28; d_call: TRBD2; cdr3_nt: TGTGCCAGCGGCCTAGCGGGAGAGCCAGATACGCAGTATTTT; cdr3_aa: CASGLAGEPDTQYF
j_call: TRBJ2-2; clone_size: few; v_call: TRBV7-9; d_call: NA; cdr3_nt: TGTGCCAGCACCCCCGGACTGAACACCGGGGAGCTGTTTTTT; cdr3_aa: CASTPGLNTGELFF
j_call: TRBJ1-2; clone_size: NA; v_call: TRBV6-5; d_call: NA; cdr3_nt: TGTGCCAGCAGTCCACAGGGATCCGGCGGCTACACCTTC; cdr3_aa: CASSPQGSGGYTF
j_call: TRBJ2-1; clone_size: NA; v_call: TRBV11-2; d_call: TRBD2; cdr3_nt: TGTGCCAGCAGCGCCCGACTAGCGGCCCTTTACAATGAGCAGTTCTTC; cdr3_aa: CASSARLAALYNEQFF
j_call: TRBJ2-1; clone_size: NA; v_call: TRBV30; d_call: NA; cdr3_nt: TGTGCCTGGGGAGAGGGAGTTGAGCAGTTCTTC; cdr3_aa: CAWGEGVEQFF
j_call: TRBJ2-1; clone_size: NA; v_call: TRBV19; d_call: TRBD2; cdr3_nt: TGTGCCAGTAGTACAGGACTAGCGGGTTACAATGAGCAGTTCTTC; cdr3_aa: CASSTGLAGYNEQFF
j_call: TRBJ1-1; clone_size: NA; v_call: TRBV10-3; d_call: TRBD1; cdr3_nt: TGTGCCATCAGCACAGGGGATGGGGCTTTGCGGGACACTGAAGCTTTCTTT; cdr3_aa: CAISTGDGALRDTEAFF
j_call: TRBJ2-3; clone_size: once; v_call: TRBV2; d_call: NA; cdr3_nt: TGTGCCAGCGACGGGGGGCTGATCACAGATACGCAGTATTTT; cdr3_aa: CASDGGLITDTQYF
j_call: TRBJ2-3; clone_size: NA; v_call: TRBV10-3; d_call: TRBD1; cdr3_nt: TGTGCCATCAGCACAGGGGGGGATACGCAGTATTTT; cdr3_aa: CAISTGGDTQYF
j_call: TRBJ2-7; clone_size: NA; v_call: TRBV28; d_call: NA; cdr3_nt: TGTGCCAGCAGTTTGACAGTAGAGCAGTACTTC; cdr3_aa: CASSLTVEQYF
j_call: TRBJ1-3; clone_size: NA; v_call: TRBV5-5; d_call: TRBD1; cdr3_nt: TGTGCCAGCAGCTTCTCTTTTGATACAGGGGGCTCTGGAAACACCATATATTTT; cdr3_aa: CASSFSFDTGGSGNTIYF
j_call: TRBJ2-1; clone_size: NA; v_call: TRBV7-8; d_call: TRBD2; cdr3_nt: TGTGCCAGCAGCTTTGATCTAGCGGGAGTTCTCGCGGAGGGCTCCTACAATGAGCAGTTCTTC; cdr3_aa: CASSFDLAGVLAEGSYNEQFF
j_call: TRBJ2-1; clone_size: NA; v_call: TRBV19; d_call: TRBD1; cdr3_nt: TGTGCCAGTAGAGGGGACAGGGCTTGGGATGAGCAGTTCTTC; cdr3_aa: CASRGDRAWDEQFF
j_call: TRBJ2-7; clone_size: NA; v_call: TRBV6-6; d_call: TRBD2; cdr3_nt: TGTGCCAGCAGTTACGTCGCTAGCGGGAGCTACGAGCAGTACTTC; cdr3_aa: CASSYVASGSYEQYF
j_call: TRBJ2-5; clone_size: NA; v_call: TRBV19; d_call: TRBD2; cdr3_nt: TGTGCCAGTAGTATGGATGGACCGGGACTAGGAGCGCAAGAGACCCAGTACTTC; cdr3_aa: CASSMDGPGLGAQETQYF
j_call: TRBJ1-2; clone_size: NA; v_call: TRBV7-9; d_call: NA; cdr3_nt: TGTGCCAGCAGCTTGGGGACTGGGGCGGGAGGCTACACCTTC; cdr3_aa: CASSLGTGAGGYTF
j_call: TRBJ2-5; clone_size: NA; v_call: TRBV24-1; d_call: TRBD1; cdr3_nt: TGTGCCACCAGTGATCCAGAACGGGACAGAGGACCTAACCAAGAGACCCAGTACTTC; cdr3_aa: CATSDPERDRGPNQETQYF
j_call: TRBJ1-1; clone_size: NA; v_call: TRBV12-3/TRBV12-4; d_call: TRBD1; cdr3_nt: TGTGCCAGCAGTCGGACAGGGGTGGATGAAGCTTTCTTT; cdr3_aa: CASSRTGVDEAFF
j_call: TRBJ1-1; clone_size: NA; v_call: TRBV5-1; d_call: NA; cdr3_nt: TGCGCCAGCAGCGTGGACCCAGGTAGCACTGAAGCTTTCTTT; cdr3_aa: CASSVDPGSTEAFF
j_call: TRBJ1-2; clone_size: NA; v_call: TRBV28; d_call: NA; cdr3_nt: TGTGCCAGCAGCCCGAGAGGCCGGGACATATACTATGGCTACACCTTC; cdr3_aa: CASSPRGRDIYYGYTF
j_call: TRBJ2-1; clone_size: NA; v_call: TRBV13; d_call: TRBD2; cdr3_nt: TGTGCCAGCAGCTCATACGCGACTAGCTCGGATGAGCAGTTCTTC; cdr3_aa: CASSSYATSSDEQFF
j_call: TRBJ2-5; clone_size: NA; v_call: TRBV14; d_call: NA; cdr3_nt: TGTGCCAGCAGGCTCGGCCCCGGGGAGACCCAGTACTTC; cdr3_aa: CASRLGPGETQYF
j_call: TRBJ2-3; clone_size: NA; v_call: TRBV11-1; d_call: NA; cdr3_nt: TGTGCCAGCAATTTTGGGCTCGGGGTGGGCACAGATACGCAGTATTTT; cdr3_aa: CASNFGLGVGTDTQYF
j_call: TRBJ2-5; clone_size: NA; v_call: TRBV18; d_call: TRBD2; cdr3_nt: TGTGCCAGCTCACCCCGGACTAGCGGTCTTGAGACCCAGTACTTC; cdr3_aa: CASSPRTSGLETQYF
j_call: TRBJ2-2; clone_size: NA; v_call: TRBV29-1; d_call: TRBD1; cdr3_nt: TGCAGCGTTGAGGGACAGGGGAGGGGAAGGAACACCGGGGAGCTGTTTTTT; cdr3_aa: CSVEGQGRGRNTGELFF
j_call: TRBJ2-7; clone_size: NA; v_call: TRBV7-6; d_call: TRBD2; cdr3_nt: TGTGCCAGCAGCGAACTAGCGGGATCCTACGAGCAGTACTTC; cdr3_aa: CASSELAGSYEQYF
j_call: TRBJ1-3; clone_size: NA; v_call: TRBV14; d_call: NA; cdr3_nt: TGTGCCAGCAGCCAGACAACAGGGATCTCTGGAAACACCATATATTTT; cdr3_aa: CASSQTTGISGNTIYF
j_call: TRBJ2-2; clone_size: NA; v_call: TRBV7-2; d_call: NA; cdr3_nt: TGTGCCAGCAGCCCCCCTGGGCCCAACACCGGGGAGCTGTTTTTT; cdr3_aa: CASSPPGPNTGELFF
j_call: TRBJ2-5; clone_size: NA; v_call: TRBV24-1; d_call: TRBD2; cdr3_nt: TGTGACGGACTAGCGGGAGACGGAGTGGAGACCCAGTACTTC; cdr3_aa: CDGLAGDGVETQYF
j_call: TRBJ2-5; clone_size: NA; v_call: TRBV5-1; d_call: TRBD2; cdr3_nt: TGCGCCAGCAGCCCGAGTCTAGCGGGAATAGAGACCCAGTACTTC; cdr3_aa: CASSPSLAGIETQYF
j_call: TRBJ2-1; clone_size: NA; v_call: TRBV5-4; d_call: NA; cdr3_nt: TGTGCCAGCAGCTGGGAGTTCGGGAATGAGCAGTTCTTC; cdr3_aa: CASSWEFGNEQFF
j_call: TRBJ2-7; clone_size: NA; v_call: TRBV10-3; d_call: TRBD2; cdr3_nt: TGTGCCATCACCTCCCCCGGTGTAGCGGGAGGGGTCAGATACTTC; cdr3_aa: CAITSPGVAGGVRYF
j_call: TRBJ1-2; clone_size: once; v_call: TRBV6-6; d_call: NA; cdr3_nt: TGTGCCAGCAGTACGCGACAGAGTAACTATGGCTACACCTTC; cdr3_aa: CASSTRQSNYGYTF
j_call: TRBJ1-5; clone_size: NA; v_call: TRBV28; d_call: NA; cdr3_nt: TGTGCCAGCAGTTTCACAGGGTCTCGCAATCAGCCCCAGCATTTT; cdr3_aa: CASSFTGSRNQPQHF
j_call: TRBJ1-5; clone_size: NA; v_call: TRBV28; d_call: NA; cdr3_nt: TGTGCCAGCAGTTTAGGGGCGGGGGGGCGGCCCCAGCATTTT; cdr3_aa: CASSLGAGGRPQHF
j_call: TRBJ2-3; clone_size: NA; v_call: TRBV5-1; d_call: TRBD2; cdr3_nt: TGCGCCAGCAGCTTTGGACTAGCGGGGGATACGCAGTATTTT; cdr3_aa: CASSFGLAGDTQYF
j_call: TRBJ2-3; clone_size: NA; v_call: TRBV6-5; d_call: NA; cdr3_nt: TGTGCCAGCAGGGCGACAGGACATACGCAGTATTTT; cdr3_aa: CASRATGHTQYF
j_call: TRBJ1-1; clone_size: once; v_call: TRBV9; d_call: NA; cdr3_nt: TGTGCCAGCAGCGTAGAATCGGTGAACACTGAAGCTTTCTTT; cdr3_aa: CASSVESVNTEAFF
j_call: TRBJ2-5; clone_size: NA; v_call: TRBV18; d_call: NA; cdr3_nt: TGTGCCAGCTCACCGGGACCCGGGACACCTACTTCGGAGACCCAGTACTTC; cdr3_aa: CASSPGPGTPTSETQYF
j_call: TRBJ2-3; clone_size: NA; v_call: TRBV6-1; d_call: TRBD2; cdr3_nt: TGTGCCAGCAGTGAATGGGCTAGCGGAACCACAGATACGCAGTATTTT; cdr3_aa: CASSEWASGTTDTQYF
j_call: TRBJ2-2; clone_size: NA; v_call: TRBV27; d_call: NA; cdr3_nt: TGTGCCAGCAGTTTCGGCCAGGTCCACACCGGGGAGCTGTTTTTT; cdr3_aa: CASSFGQVHTGELFF
j_call: TRBJ2-3; clone_size: NA; v_call: TRBV5-4; d_call: TRBD2; cdr3_nt: TGTGCCAGCAGCTTGGAAAGACTAGCGGGCACAGATACGCAGTATTTT; cdr3_aa: CASSLERLAGTDTQYF
j_call: TRBJ1-2; clone_size: NA; v_call: TRBV6-5; d_call: NA; cdr3_nt: TGTGCCAGCAGGGTCGAGGAGGGTTTCTATGGCTACACCTTC; cdr3_aa: CASRVEEGFYGYTF
j_call: TRBJ2-1; clone_size: NA; v_call: TRBV6-5; d_call: TRBD2; cdr3_nt: TGTGCCAGCAGGGGGACTAGCGATGAGCAGTTCTTC; cdr3_aa: CASRGTSDEQFF
j_call: TRBJ2-2; clone_size: NA; v_call: TRBV28; d_call: NA; cdr3_nt: TGTGCCAGCAGTTACTCCACCGGGGAGCTGTTTTTT; cdr3_aa: CASSYSTGELFF
j_call: TRBJ2-7; clone_size: NA; v_call: TRBV6-1; d_call: TRBD2; cdr3_nt: TGTGCCAGCAGTAGACTAGCGGGAAACTACGAGCAGTACTTC; cdr3_aa: CASSRLAGNYEQYF
j_call: TRBJ1-5; clone_size: NA; v_call: TRBV5-6; d_call: NA; cdr3_nt: TGTGCCAGCTCGGACAGCAACAATCAGCCCCAGCATTTT; cdr3_aa: CASSDSNNQPQHF